Presented here are 25 T cell receptor beta chains from one specimen sequenced in a study of shared T cell receptors in the human thymus. Sequencing was performed with immunoSEQ multiplex PCR; in TCRdb, only in-frame clones are kept and a portion is missing. The table includes 630,000 or so clones, around 87% detected once. A further study also used this sample, focusing on human thymus T cells.

Material: thymocytes. Receptors originate from a boy under two years old with a congenital heart defect.

A single count supports this clone. The chain combines TRBV10-3 with TRBJ1-5, with a possible D match to TRBD1 (6 bases). This CDR3 has 16 residues. The germline V gene has CDR1 ENHRY and CDR2 SYGVKD. V was cut by 8 bases and J by 0 bases, with 17 bases left in between. CDR3 bases: TGTGCCATCGGCGGGGGGCAGGGACATAGCAATCAGCCCCAGCATTTT. This translates into CAIGGGQGHSNQPQHF.

The rearrangement joins TRBV10-3 to TRBJ2-7; 11 bases align to TRBD2. CDR3 length: 17 amino acids. V trimming: 4 bases; J trimming: 3 bases; junction bases outside the gene matches: 11. CDR1 and CDR2 from the germline V gene are ENHRY and SYGVKD. The CDR3 DNA sequence: TGTGCCATCAGTGTCGTACTAGCGGGAGAATCGGACTACGAGCAGTACTTC. It translates to CAISVVLAGESDYEQYF.

The rearrangement links TRBV28 to TRBJ2-7; 7 nucleotides align to TRBD2. The ends lost 6 bases at V and 2 bases at J; junction bases unmatched: 13. This CDR3 comprises 16 residues. Germline CDR1 MDHEN, CDR2 SYDVKM. CDR3 sequence (DNA): TGTGCCAGCAGCCCCACCGGGACGGGGACTACCTACGAGCAGTACTTC. Amino acid sequence: CASSPTGTGTTYEQYF.

This sequence joins TRBV25-1 and TRBJ2-3; 10 bases agree with TRBD2. Looked up from germline, CDR1 is MGHDK and CDR2 is SYGVNS. The CDR3 runs 14 residues. J gave up 9 bases and V 9 bases, and 12 bases lay outside the gene matches. This CDR3 reads CASRAGTSDQTQYF. The CDR3 DNA is TGTGCCAGTCGAGCCGGGACTAGCGATCAAACGCAGTATTTT.

Only a few counts were recorded for this clone. The rearrangement uses TRBV4-3 and TRBJ1-3; D possibly corresponds to TRBD1 (5 bases). The CDR3 runs to 15 residues. Germline V lookup: CDR1 LGHNA, CDR2 YSLEER. V was pared by 1 base and J by 2 bases, with 9 bases between. The DNA for the CDR3 is TGCGCCAGCAGCCAAGTGGGGGGGGCTGGAAACACCATATATTTT. Protein: CASSQVGGAGNTIYF.

The chain couples TRBV5-4 to TRBJ2-3; 9 bases fit TRBD2. The germline V gene has CDR1 SGHNT and CDR2 YYREEE (reference sequence). The CDR3 runs 15 residues. J lost 0 bases, V lost 3 bases, and 2 bases had no gene match. The CDR3 sequence: CASSSTSGSTDTQYF. Written as DNA, the CDR3 is TGTGCCAGCAGCTCGACTAGCGGAAGCACAGATACGCAGTATTTT.

In this sample, this clone turned up a few times. The chain couples TRBV4-1 to TRBJ1-4; no clear D gene. The CDR3 extends over 15 amino acids. Germline assignment: CDR1 MGHRA and CDR2 YSYEKL. The ends were cut back, 1 base at V and 6 bases at J, with 12 bases in the middle. Written as DNA, the CDR3 is TGCGCCAGCAGCCAAGGGGAGGAAAGGCATGAAAAACTGTTTTTT. Amino acid sequence: CASSQGEERHEKLFF.

The genes are TRBV10-3 and TRBJ1-2, with 12 positions matching TRBD1. Germline assignment: CDR1 ENHRY and CDR2 SYGVKD. This CDR3 is built from 14 residues. Trimming at V came to 11 bases and at J to 2 bases, leaving 6 bases not matched to a gene. The CDR3 DNA sequence: TGTGCCGTCGGGACAGGGGGCCCAAACTATGGCTACACCTTC. Translation gives CAVGTGGPNYGYTF.

The chain uses TRBV10-2 and TRBJ1-4; 8 positions agree with TRBD1. Per the germline V gene, CDR1 is WSHSY and CDR2 is SAAADI. The V gene end was trimmed by 8 bases and the J gene end by 5 bases; junction bases not matched to a gene: 10. This CDR3 contains 15 residues. Written as DNA, the CDR3 is TGCGCCAGCGCTCCCAGCAGGGGGCAAAATGAAAAACTGTTTTTT. As protein: CASAPSRGQNEKLFF.

The genes are TRBV28 and TRBJ2-2; weak D call: TRBD1 (5 bases). With 7 bases removed from V and 6 bases from J, the gap between germline ends came to 18 bases. CDR1 and CDR2 from the germline V gene are MDHEN and SYDVKM. This CDR3 region has 15 residues. CDR3 sequence (DNA): TGTGCCAGCACCCAGGGAAGGCGAGTCGCCGGGGAGCTGTTTTTT. Amino acid sequence: CASTQGRRVAGELFF.

The CDR3 DNA follows: TGTGCCAGCAGTAGGTGGGAGGAGCACTTCCAAACCTCCTACGAGCAGTACTTC. It specifies CASSRWEEHFQTSYEQYF. J is TRBJ2-7 and V is TRBV28, with D possibly being TRBD2 (6 bases). Germline V CDR1 and CDR2: MDHEN, SYDVKM. Trimming pared 5 bases from V and 0 bases from J, leaving 23 bases between. The CDR3 runs to 18 residues.

The chain links TRBV4-3 to TRBJ1-2; TRBD1 is a possible D gene (6 bases). Germline V gene data show CDR1 as LGHNA and CDR2 as YSLEER. CDR3 length equals 19 residues. Trimming removed 0 bases from V and 0 bases from J, with 20 bases in between. CDR3 in DNA: TGCGCCAGCAGCCAAGATATTATGGCAGGGGCCCTAGCTAACTATGGCTACACCTTC. Translation: CASSQDIMAGALANYGYTF.

The chain recombines TRBV14 with TRBJ2-7, with D unresolved. The CDR3 length is 12 residues. Trimming took off 1 base at V and 4 bases at J, with 5 bases between the two ends. The V gene's germline CDR1 is SGHDN and CDR2 FVKESK. The CDR3 spells CASSQVVYEQYF. DNA of the CDR3: TGTGCCAGCAGCCAAGTTGTATACGAGCAGTACTTC.

The V and J genes are TRBV28 and TRBJ2-7; TRBD1 matches 8 bases. The CDR3 covers 16 residues. Germline V lookup: CDR1 MDHEN, CDR2 SYDVKM. The J segment lost 3 bases and the V segment lost 2 bases, leaving 9 bases of the junction unmatched. CDR3 sequence: CASSLRTGKKDYEQYF. DNA for the CDR3: TGTGCCAGCAGTTTACGGACAGGGAAAAAAGACTACGAGCAGTACTTC.

As DNA, the CDR3 is TGTGCCAGCAGCTCTAGCGCGTTGGTGTCTAAAGAGACCCAGTACTTC. Its protein product is CASSSSALVSKETQYF. The chain is built from TRBV7-9 and TRBJ2-5; a possible D gene is TRBD2 (6 bases). The CDR3 covers 16 residues. Germline V gene data show CDR1 as SEHNR and CDR2 as FQNEAQ (reference sequence). V shed 4 bases and J shed 3 bases, with 18 bases lying between them.

The chain has TRBV6-5 and TRBJ2-7, with 10 nucleotides matching TRBD2. Trimming took 4 bases from V and 4 from J; bases not matched to a gene: 10. The V gene's germline CDR1 is MNHEY and CDR2 SVGAGI. The CDR3 sequence is 16 residues long. The CDR3 region has the DNA TGTGCCAGCAGTTTACAGGCTAGCGGGAGTTGGTACGAGCAGTACTTC. It is translated as CASSLQASGSWYEQYF.

The chain links TRBV5-1 to TRBJ1-1; possible D gene TRBD1, 5 bases. Germline CDR1 SGHRS, CDR2 YFSETQ. V dropped 4 bases and J dropped 3 bases, with 16 bases sitting between them. CDR3 length equals 15 residues. CDR3 sequence reads: CASSVSGVGDTEAFF. The CDR3 DNA is TGCGCCAGCAGCGTCTCGGGGGTGGGAGACACTGAAGCTTTCTTT.

The chain joins TRBV4-3 to TRBJ1-3; TRBD1 is a possible D gene (6 bases). Germline loops: CDR1 LGHNA, CDR2 YSLEER. This CDR3 has 19 residues. The ends were cut back, 4 bases at V and 2 bases at J, with 24 bases in the middle. CDR3 coding DNA: TGCGCCAGCAGCCCCCAACTAAAACAGGGTCCAGAAGCTGGAAACACCATATATTTT. This gives the protein CASSPQLKQGPEAGNTIYF.

This chain uses TRBV10-3 with TRBJ1-1; 7 bases match TRBD1. The CDR3 extends over 13 amino acids. The germline gives CDR1 ENHRY, CDR2 SYGVKD. Trimming removed 2 bases from V and 9 bases from J; junction bases left unmatched: 6. The DNA of the CDR3 is TGTGCCATCAGTGAGCCCCGACAGGGCAAAGCTTTCTTT. Its protein product is CAISEPRQGKAFF.

The chain couples TRBV27 to TRBJ2-1, with TRBD2 identical over 10 bases. Germline V gene sequence: CDR1 MNHEY, CDR2 SMNVEV (reference sequence). V dropped 7 bases and J dropped 0; count of bases not matched to a gene: 6. This CDR3 region has 16 residues. The CDR3 protein is CASTRAGGLSYNEQFF. CDR3 DNA sequence: TGTGCCAGCACCCGAGCGGGGGGGCTCTCCTACAATGAGCAGTTCTTC.

This chain joins TRBV11-3 and TRBJ2-2; D gene unclear. V was cut by 1 base and J by 3 bases, with 6 bases left in between. Germline loops: CDR1 SGHNT, CDR2 YENEEA. The CDR3 runs 14 residues. Here the CDR3 reads CASSLVRDTGELFF. As DNA, the CDR3 is TGTGCCAGCAGCTTAGTTCGTGACACCGGGGAGCTGTTTTTT.

The V gene is TRBV7-3, the J gene TRBJ2-7; possibly TRBD2 for D (5 bases). Germline V gene sequence: CDR1 SGHTA, CDR2 FQGTGA. The CDR3 runs 12 residues. V lost 2 bases and J 5 bases, leaving 7 bases between the germline ends. The CDR3 loop reads CASSLEGHEQYF. The CDR3 coding sequence is TGTGCCAGCAGCTTAGAGGGCCACGAGCAGTACTTC.

The chain links TRBV15 to TRBJ2-7; D not certain. V lost 3 bases and J 1 base, leaving 16 bases between the germline ends. CDR3 length equals 16 residues. Germline values: CDR1 LNHNV, CDR2 YYDKDF (reference sequence). CDR3 bases: TGTGCCACCAGCAGGCCCACCCGCGACAAATCCTACGAGCAGTACTTC. It specifies CATSRPTRDKSYEQYF.

V and J are TRBV4-3 and TRBJ1-2, with D hard to call. Germline V gene data show CDR1 as LGHNA and CDR2 as YSLEER. Trimming shortened V by 3 bases and J by 1 base, and 30 bases separated the two germline ends. The CDR3 contains 21 residues. The DNA of the CDR3 is TGCGCCAGCAGCCATGAATTTAGATTCAACCGGACCTCCGGGATTAACTATGGCTACACCTTC. It translates to CASSHEFRFNRTSGINYGYTF.

The chain has TRBV28 and TRBJ2-5, with a possible D match to TRBD1 (5 bases). With 7 bases removed from V and 5 bases from J, the gap between germline ends came to 17 bases. The CDR3 sequence is 14 residues long. Per germline, CDR1 MDHEN and CDR2 SYDVKM. CDR3 coding DNA: TGTGCCAGCATGTCAGGGATAAGGGCGGAGACCCAGTACTTC. It encodes CASMSGIRAETQYF.